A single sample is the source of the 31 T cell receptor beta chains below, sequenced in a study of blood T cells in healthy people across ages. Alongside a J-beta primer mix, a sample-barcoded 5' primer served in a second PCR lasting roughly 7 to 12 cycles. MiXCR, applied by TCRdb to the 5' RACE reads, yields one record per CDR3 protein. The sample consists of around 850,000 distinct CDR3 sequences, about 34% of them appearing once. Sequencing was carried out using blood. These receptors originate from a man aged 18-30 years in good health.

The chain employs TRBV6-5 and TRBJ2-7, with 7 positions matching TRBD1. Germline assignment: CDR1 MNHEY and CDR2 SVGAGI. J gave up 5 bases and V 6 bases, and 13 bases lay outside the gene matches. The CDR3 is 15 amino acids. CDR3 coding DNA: TGTGCCAGCAGGAGAGCTCGGGACAGAAATAACGAGCAGTACTTC. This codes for CASRRARDRNNEQYF.

Here the CDR3 reads CAISAGGASGELFF. In DNA, the CDR3 is TGTGCCATCAGTGCCGGGGGCGCGTCCGGGGAGCTGTTTTTT. V and J are TRBV10-3 and TRBJ2-2; D tentatively reads TRBD1 or TRBD2 (6 bases each). V gave up 4 bases and J gave up 6 bases, with 12 bases separating them. The germline V gene has CDR1 ENHRY and CDR2 SYGVKD. The CDR3 consists of 14 residues.

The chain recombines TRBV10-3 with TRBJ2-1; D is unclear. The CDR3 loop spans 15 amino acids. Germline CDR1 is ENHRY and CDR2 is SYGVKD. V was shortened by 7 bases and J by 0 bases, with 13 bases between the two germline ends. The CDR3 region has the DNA TGTGCCATCAATCCAGGTTCCTTCTCCTACAATGAGCAGTTCTTC. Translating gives CAINPGSFSYNEQFF.

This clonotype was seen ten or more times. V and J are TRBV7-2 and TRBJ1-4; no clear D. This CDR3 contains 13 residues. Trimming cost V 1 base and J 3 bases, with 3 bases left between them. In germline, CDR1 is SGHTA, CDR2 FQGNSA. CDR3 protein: CASSLEANEKLFF. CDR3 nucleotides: TGTGCCAGCAGCTTAGAGGCTAATGAAAAACTGTTTTTT. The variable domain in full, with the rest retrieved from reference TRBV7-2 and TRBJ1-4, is GAGVSQSPSNKVTEKGKDVELRCDPISGHTALYWYRQSLGQGLEFLIYFQGNSAPDKSGLPSDRFSAERTGGSVSTLTIQRTQQEDSAVYLCASSLEANEKLFFGSGTQLSVL.

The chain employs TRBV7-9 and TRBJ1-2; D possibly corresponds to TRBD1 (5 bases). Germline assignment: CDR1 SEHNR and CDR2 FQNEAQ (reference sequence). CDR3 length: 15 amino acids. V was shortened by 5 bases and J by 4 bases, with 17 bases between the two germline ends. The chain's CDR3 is CASSPGDAILYGYTF. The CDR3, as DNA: TGTGCCAGCAGCCCGGGGGATGCTATTCTCTATGGCTACACCTTC.

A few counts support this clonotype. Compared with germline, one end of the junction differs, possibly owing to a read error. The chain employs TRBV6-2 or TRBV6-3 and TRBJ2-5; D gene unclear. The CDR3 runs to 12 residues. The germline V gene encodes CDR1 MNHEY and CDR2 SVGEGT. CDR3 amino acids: CANSYSTQTQYF. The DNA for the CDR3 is TGTGCCAACAGTTACAGCACACAGACCCAGTACTTC.

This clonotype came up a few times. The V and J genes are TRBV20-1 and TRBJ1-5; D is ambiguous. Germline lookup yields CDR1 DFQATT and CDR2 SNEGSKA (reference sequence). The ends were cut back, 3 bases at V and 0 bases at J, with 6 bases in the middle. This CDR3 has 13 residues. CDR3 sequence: CSASWSSNQPQHF. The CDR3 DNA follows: TGCAGTGCTAGTTGGAGTAGCAATCAGCCCCAGCATTTT.

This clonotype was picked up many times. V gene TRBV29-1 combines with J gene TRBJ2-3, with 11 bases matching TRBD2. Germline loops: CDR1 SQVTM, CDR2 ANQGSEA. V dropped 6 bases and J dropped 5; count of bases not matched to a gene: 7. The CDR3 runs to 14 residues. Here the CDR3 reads CSVEGGTSGDTQYF. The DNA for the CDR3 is TGCAGCGTGGAGGGCGGGACTAGCGGAGATACGCAGTATTTT.

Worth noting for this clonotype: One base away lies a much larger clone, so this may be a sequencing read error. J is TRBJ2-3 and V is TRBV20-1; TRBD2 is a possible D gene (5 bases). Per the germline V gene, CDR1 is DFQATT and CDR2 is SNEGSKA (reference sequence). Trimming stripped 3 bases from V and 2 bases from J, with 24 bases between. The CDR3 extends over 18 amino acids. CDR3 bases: TGCAGTGCTAGCCAACCCGATAGGAGGCCGCCTTTCACAGATACGCAGTATTTT. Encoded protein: CSASQPDRRPPFTDTQYF.

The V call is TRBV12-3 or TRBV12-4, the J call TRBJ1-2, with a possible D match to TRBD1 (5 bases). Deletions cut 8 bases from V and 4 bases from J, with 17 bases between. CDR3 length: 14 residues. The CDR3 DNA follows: TGTGCCAGCCTTTTCGGGGGGACGATCTATGGCTACACCTTC. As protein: CASLFGGTIYGYTF.

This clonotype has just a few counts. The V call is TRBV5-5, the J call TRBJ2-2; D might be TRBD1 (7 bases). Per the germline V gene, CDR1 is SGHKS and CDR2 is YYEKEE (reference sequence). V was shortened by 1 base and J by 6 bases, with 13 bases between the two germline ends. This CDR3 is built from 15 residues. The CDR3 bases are TGTGCCAGCAGCTTGCATCAGGGGGAGGCCGGGGAGCTGTTTTTT. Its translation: CASSLHQGEAGELFF. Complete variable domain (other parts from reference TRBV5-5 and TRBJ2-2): DAGVTQSPTHLIKTRGQQVTLRCSPISGHKSVSWYQQVLGQGPQFIFQYYEKEERGRGNFPDRFSARQFPNYSSELNVNALLLGDSALYLCASSLHQGEAGELFFGEGSRLTVL.

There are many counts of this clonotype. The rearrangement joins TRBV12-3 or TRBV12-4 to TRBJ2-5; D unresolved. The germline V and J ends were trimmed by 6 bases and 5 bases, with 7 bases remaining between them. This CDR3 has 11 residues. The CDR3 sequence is CASSYAETQYF. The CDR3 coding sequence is TGTGCCAGCAGCTACGCCGAGACCCAGTACTTC.

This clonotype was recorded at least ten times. CDR3 nucleotides: TGCGCCAGCAGCCGGAACTCTCTACTAGAGCAGTTCTTC. Its protein product is CASSRNSLLEQFF. This chain links TRBV5-1 with TRBJ2-1; D remains ambiguous. V lost 4 bases and J lost 10, with 15 bases in between. The CDR3 covers 13 residues. Germline V CDR1 and CDR2: SGHRS, YFSETQ.

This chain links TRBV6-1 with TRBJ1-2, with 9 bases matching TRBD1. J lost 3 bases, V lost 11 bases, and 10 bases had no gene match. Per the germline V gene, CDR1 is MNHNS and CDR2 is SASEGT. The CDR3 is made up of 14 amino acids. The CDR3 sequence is CAGSRDRVDYGYTF. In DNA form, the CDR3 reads TGTGCCGGCTCTAGGGACAGGGTGGACTATGGCTACACCTTC.

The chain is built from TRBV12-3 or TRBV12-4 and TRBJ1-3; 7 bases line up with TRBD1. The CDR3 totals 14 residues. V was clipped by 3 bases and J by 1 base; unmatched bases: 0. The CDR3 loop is CASSLTGSGNTIYF. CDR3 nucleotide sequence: TGTGCCAGCAGTTTGACAGGGTCTGGAAACACCATATATTTT.

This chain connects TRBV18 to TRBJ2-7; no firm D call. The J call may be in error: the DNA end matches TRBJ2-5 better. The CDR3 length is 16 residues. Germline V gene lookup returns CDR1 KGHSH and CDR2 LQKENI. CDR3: CASSPIAQGYQETQYF. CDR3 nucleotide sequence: TGTGCCAGCTCACCGATTGCCCAAGGTTATCAAGAGACCCAGTACTTC.

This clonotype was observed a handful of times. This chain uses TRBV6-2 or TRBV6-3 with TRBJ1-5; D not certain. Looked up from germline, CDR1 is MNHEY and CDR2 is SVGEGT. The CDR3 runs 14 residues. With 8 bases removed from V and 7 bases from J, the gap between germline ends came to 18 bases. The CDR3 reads CASDIDLMIQPQHF. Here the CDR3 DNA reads TGTGCCAGCGACATTGATCTTATGATCCAGCCCCAGCATTTT.

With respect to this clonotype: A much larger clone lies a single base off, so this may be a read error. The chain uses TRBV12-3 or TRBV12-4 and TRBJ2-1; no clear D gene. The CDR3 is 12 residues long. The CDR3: CVSTPRVNEQFF. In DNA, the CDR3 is TGTGTCAGCACCCCTCGGGTGAATGAGCAGTTCTTC.

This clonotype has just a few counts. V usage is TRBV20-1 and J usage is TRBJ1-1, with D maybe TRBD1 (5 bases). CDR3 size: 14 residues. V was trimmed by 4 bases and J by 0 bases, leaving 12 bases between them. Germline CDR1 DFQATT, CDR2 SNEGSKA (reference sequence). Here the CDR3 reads CSATSGGMNTEAFF. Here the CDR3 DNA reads TGCAGTGCTACCTCGGGGGGGATGAACACTGAAGCTTTCTTT.

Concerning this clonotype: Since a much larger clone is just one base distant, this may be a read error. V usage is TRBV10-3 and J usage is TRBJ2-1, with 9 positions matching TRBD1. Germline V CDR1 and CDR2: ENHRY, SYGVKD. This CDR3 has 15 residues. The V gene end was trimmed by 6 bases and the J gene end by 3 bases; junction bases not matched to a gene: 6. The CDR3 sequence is CAIRTGGGDYNEQFF. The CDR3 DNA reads TGTGCCATCAGGACAGGGGGAGGTGACTACAATGAGCAGTTCTTC.

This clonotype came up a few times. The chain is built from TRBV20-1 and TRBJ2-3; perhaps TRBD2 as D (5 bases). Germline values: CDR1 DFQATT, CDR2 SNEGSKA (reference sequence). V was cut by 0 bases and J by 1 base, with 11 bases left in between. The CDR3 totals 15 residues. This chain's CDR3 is CSARDGGLGTDTQYF. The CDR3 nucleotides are TGCAGTGCTAGAGATGGCGGGTTAGGCACAGATACGCAGTATTTT.

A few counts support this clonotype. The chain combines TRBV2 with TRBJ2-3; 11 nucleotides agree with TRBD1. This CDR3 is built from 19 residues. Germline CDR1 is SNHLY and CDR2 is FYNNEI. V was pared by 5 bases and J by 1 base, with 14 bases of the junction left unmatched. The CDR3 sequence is CASSPGGQGAPIGTDTQYF. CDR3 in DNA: TGTGCCAGCAGTCCGGGAGGACAGGGGGCCCCGATAGGCACAGATACGCAGTATTTT.

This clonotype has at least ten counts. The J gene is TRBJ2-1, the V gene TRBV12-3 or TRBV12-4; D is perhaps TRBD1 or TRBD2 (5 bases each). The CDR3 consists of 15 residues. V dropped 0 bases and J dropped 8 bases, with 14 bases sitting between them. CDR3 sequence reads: CASSLAGTVHDEQFF. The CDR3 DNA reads TGTGCCAGCAGTTTAGCGGGGACCGTTCATGATGAGCAGTTCTTC.

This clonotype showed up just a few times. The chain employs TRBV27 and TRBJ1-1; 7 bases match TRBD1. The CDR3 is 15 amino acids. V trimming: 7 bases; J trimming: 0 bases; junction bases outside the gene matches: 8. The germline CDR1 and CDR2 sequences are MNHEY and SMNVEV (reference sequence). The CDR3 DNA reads TGTGCCAGCATTAAAGGGGGCGGACTGAACACTGAAGCTTTCTTT. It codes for CASIKGGGLNTEAFF.

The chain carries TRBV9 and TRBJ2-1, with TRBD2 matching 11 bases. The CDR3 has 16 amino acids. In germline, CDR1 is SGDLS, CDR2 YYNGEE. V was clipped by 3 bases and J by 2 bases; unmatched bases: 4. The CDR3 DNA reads TGTGCCAGCAGCGCACTAGCGGGGGCCACCTACAATGAGCAGTTCTTC. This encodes CASSALAGATYNEQFF.

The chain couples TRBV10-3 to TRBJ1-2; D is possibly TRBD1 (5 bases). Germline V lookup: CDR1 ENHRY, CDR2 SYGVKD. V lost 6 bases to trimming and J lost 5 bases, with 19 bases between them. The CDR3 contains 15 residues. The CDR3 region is CAIRSGQRGVYGYTF. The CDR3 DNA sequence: TGTGCCATCAGATCGGGCCAGCGAGGGGTTTATGGCTACACCTTC.

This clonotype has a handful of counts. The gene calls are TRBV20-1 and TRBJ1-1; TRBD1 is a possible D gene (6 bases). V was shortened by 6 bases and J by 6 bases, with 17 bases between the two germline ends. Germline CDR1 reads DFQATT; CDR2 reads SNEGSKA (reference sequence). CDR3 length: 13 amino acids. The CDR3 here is CSAVQGGGPEAFF. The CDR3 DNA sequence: TGCAGTGCGGTACAGGGAGGCGGACCTGAAGCTTTCTTT.

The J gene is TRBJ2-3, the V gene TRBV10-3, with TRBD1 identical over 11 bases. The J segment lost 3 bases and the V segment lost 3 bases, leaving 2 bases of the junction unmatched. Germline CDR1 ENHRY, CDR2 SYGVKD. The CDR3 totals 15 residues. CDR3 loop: CAISDGQGATDTQYF. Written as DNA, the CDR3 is TGTGCCATCAGTGACGGACAGGGGGCAACAGATACGCAGTATTTT.

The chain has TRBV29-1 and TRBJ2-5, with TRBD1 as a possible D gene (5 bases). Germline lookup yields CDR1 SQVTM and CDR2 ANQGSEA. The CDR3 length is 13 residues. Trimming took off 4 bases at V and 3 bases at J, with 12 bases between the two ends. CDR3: CSVGATVKETQYF. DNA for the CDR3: TGCAGCGTTGGGGCGACAGTTAAAGAGACCCAGTACTTC.

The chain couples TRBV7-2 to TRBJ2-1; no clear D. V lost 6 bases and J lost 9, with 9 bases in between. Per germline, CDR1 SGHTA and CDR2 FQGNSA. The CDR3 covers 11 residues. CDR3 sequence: CASSPKVEQFF. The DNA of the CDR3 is TGTGCCAGCAGTCCTAAAGTTGAGCAGTTCTTC. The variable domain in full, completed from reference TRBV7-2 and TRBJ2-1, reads GAGVSQSPSNKVTEKGKDVELRCDPISGHTALYWYRQSLGQGLEFLIYFQGNSAPDKSGLPSDRFSAERTGGSVSTLTIQRTQQEDSAVYLCASSPKVEQFFGPGTRLTVL.

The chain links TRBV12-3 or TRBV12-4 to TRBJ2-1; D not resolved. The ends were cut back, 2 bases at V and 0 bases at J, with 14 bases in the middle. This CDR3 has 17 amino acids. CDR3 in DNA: TGTGCCAGCAGTTTAACAGCCGCCCAGAGCTCCTACAATGAGCAGTTCTTC. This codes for CASSLTAAQSSYNEQFF.